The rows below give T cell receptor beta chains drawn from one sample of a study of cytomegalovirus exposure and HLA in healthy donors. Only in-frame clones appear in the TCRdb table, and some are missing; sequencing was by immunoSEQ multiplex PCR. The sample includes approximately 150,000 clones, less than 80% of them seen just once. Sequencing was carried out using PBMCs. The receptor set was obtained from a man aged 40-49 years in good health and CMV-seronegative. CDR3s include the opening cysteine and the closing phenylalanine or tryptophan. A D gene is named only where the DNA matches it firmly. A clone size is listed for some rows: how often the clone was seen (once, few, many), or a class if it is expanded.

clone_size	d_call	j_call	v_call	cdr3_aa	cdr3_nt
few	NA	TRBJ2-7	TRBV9	CASSVASAVRGEQYF	TGTGCCAGCAGCGTAGCGTCCGCGGTCCGGGGCGAGCAGTACTTC
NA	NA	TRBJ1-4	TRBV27	CASSVGSTGYNEKLFF	TGTGCCAGCAGTGTTGGATCTACAGGGTATAATGAAAAACTGTTTTTT
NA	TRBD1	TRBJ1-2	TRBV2	CASSNPGQGSNYGYTF	TGTGCCAGCAGCAACCCGGGACAGGGTAGTAACTATGGCTACACCTTC
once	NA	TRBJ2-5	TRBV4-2	CASSPRGVQETQYF	TGTGCCAGCAGCCCCCGGGGAGTACAAGAGACCCAGTACTTC
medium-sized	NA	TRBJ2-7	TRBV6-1	CASSQYREAYEQYF	TGTGCCAGCAGTCAGTACAGGGAAGCCTACGAGCAGTACTTC
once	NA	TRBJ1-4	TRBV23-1	CASSPGGALFF	TGCGCCAGCAGTCCCGGCGGCGCCTTGTTTTTT
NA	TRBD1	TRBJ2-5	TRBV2	CASTGLGGRGTQYF	TGTGCCAGCACAGGTCTAGGGGGCCGGGGGACCCAGTACTTC
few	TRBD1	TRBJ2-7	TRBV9	CASSGPGTGAPEQYF	TGTGCCAGCAGCGGACCCGGGACAGGGGCTCCCGAGCAGTACTTC
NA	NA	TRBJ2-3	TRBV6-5	CASSYRRGPTDTQYF	TGTGCCAGCAGTTACAGGCGGGGGCCCACAGATACGCAGTATTTT
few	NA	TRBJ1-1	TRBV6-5	CASSYSTLNTEAFF	TGTGCCAGCAGTTACTCGACTCTGAACACTGAAGCTTTCTTT
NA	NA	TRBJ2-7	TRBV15	CATGGWQETSYEQYF	TGTGCCACCGGCGGGTGGCAGGAAACCTCCTACGAGCAGTACTTC
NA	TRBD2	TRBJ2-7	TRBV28	CASRPHLKLAGGYEQYF	TGTGCCAGCAGACCTCACCTTAAACTAGCGGGGGGCTACGAGCAGTACTTC
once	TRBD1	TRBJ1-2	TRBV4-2	CASSQDLVGTGGGGYTF	TGTGCCAGCAGCCAAGATCTGGTCGGGACAGGGGGCGGCGGCTACACCTTC
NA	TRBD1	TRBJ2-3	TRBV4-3	CASSQDHRDRGTDTQYF	TGCGCCAGCAGCCAAGATCACCGGGACAGAGGCACAGATACGCAGTATTTT
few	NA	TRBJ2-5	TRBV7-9	CASSPLQAAPGETQYF	TGTGCCAGCAGCCCACTACAGGCCGCTCCCGGGGAGACCCAGTACTTC
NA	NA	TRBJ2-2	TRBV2	CASRGGHSSYNTGELFF	TGTGCCAGCAGGGGCGGACACAGCAGCTACAACACCGGGGAGCTGTTTTTT
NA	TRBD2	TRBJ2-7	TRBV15	CATSRDLITGTTNYEQYF	TGTGCCACCAGCAGAGATTTGATAACGGGGACTACTAACTACGAGCAGTACTTC
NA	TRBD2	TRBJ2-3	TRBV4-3	CASSQDGGGSEDTQYF	TGCGCCAGCAGCCAGGACGGCGGGGGGAGTGAAGATACGCAGTATTTT
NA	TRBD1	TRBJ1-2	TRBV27	CASSFGAGGYGYTF	TGTGCCAGCAGTTTCGGGGCAGGGGGGTATGGCTACACCTTC
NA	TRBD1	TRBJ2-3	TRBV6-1	CASSADRGGDTQYF	TGTGCCAGCAGTGCGGACAGGGGGGGAGATACGCAGTATTTT
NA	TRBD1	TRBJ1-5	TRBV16	CASTEGQGNQPQHF	TGTGCCAGCACTGAAGGACAGGGAAATCAGCCCCAGCATTTT
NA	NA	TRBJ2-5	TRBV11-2	CASSLTGGPRETQYF	TGTGCCAGCAGCTTGACGGGGGGCCCCCGAGAGACCCAGTACTTC
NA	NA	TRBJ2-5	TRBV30	CAWSVTSTIKETQYF	TGTGCCTGGAGCGTTACTAGTACCATTAAAGAGACCCAGTACTTC
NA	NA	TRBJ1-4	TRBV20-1	CSASPQGSLFF	TGCAGTGCTAGCCCCCAGGGTAGCCTGTTTTTT
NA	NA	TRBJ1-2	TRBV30	CAWSASRGGYTF	TGTGCCTGGAGTGCGTCCAGGGGTGGCTACACCTTC
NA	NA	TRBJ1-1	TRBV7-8	CASSVPGYNTEAFF	TGTGCCAGCAGCGTTCCGGGTTATAACACTGAAGCTTTCTTT
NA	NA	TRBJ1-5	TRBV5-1	CASTLTRYSNQPQHF	TGCGCCAGCACCCTAACCCGCTATAGCAATCAGCCCCAGCATTTT
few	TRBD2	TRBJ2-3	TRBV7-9	CASSYWGLANTDTQYF	TGTGCCAGCAGCTATTGGGGACTAGCAAACACAGATACGCAGTATTTT
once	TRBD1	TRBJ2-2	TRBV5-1	CASSKQGTDYTGELFF	TGCGCCAGCAGCAAACAGGGGACGGACTACACCGGGGAGCTGTTTTTT
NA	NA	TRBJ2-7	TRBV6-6	CASSYEGNYYEQYF	TGTGCCAGCAGTTACGAGGGAAACTACTACGAGCAGTACTTC
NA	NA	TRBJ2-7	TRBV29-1	CSVEQGGGTYEQYF	TGCAGCGTGGAACAGGGTGGGGGGACCTACGAGCAGTACTTC
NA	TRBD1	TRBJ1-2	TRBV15	CATSRDRSGGNGYTF	TGTGCCACCAGCAGAGATCGGTCAGGGGGGAATGGCTACACCTTC
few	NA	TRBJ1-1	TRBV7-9	CASSLGTVTGDTEAFF	TGTGCCAGCAGCTTAGGGACAGTCACAGGAGACACTGAAGCTTTCTTT
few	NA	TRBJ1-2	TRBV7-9	CASSLELSYGYTF	TGTGCCAGCAGCTTAGAACTGAGTTATGGCTACACCTTC
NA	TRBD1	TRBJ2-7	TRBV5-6	CASSPDRGYEQYF	TGTGCCAGCAGCCCGGACAGGGGCTACGAGCAGTACTTC
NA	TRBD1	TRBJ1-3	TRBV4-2	CASSPLSRDRGPGNTIYF	TGTGCCAGCAGCCCCCTTTCCCGGGACAGGGGTCCTGGAAACACCATATATTTT
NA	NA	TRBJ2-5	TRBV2	CASSGGGGLETQYF	TGTGCCAGCAGTGGTGGGGGGGGCCTAGAGACCCAGTACTTC
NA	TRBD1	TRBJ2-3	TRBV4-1	CASSEVPGQGADTQYF	TGCGCCAGCAGCGAAGTACCGGGACAGGGGGCAGATACGCAGTATTTT
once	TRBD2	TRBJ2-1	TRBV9	CASSSRLAGGIRGEQFF	TGTGCCAGCAGCTCTCGACTAGCGGGGGGGATCCGTGGTGAGCAGTTCTTC
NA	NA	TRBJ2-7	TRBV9	CASSVVGASSYEQYF	TGTGCCAGCAGCGTAGTGGGGGCCAGCTCCTACGAGCAGTACTTC
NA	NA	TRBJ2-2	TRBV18	CATSLFREDTGELFF	TGTGCCACCAGCTTATTCAGGGAGGACACCGGGGAGCTGTTTTTT
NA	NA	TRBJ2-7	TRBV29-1	CSVSDSYYEQYF	TGCAGCGTTAGCGACAGCTACTACGAGCAGTACTTC
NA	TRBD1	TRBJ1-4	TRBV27	CASSLLPGGGEKLFF	TGTGCCAGCAGTTTATTGCCAGGGGGAGGAGAAAAACTGTTTTTT